This T cell receptor (beta chain) was retrieved from a study of T cells in Graves' hyperthyroidism and ophthalmopathy (dated by TCRdb to the late 2010s). About the full investigation: Peripheral blood samples were taken at the time of initial diagnosis, prior to any treatment. TCR V-J signatures able to tell the groups apart were searched for in a discovery cohort of some 97 patients, of whom 43 had Graves' ophthalmopathy and around 57 had stable Graves' hyperthyroidism. An independent validation cohort of under 20 hyperthyroidism patients and more than 15 patients who later progressed to ophthalmopathy tested prospective prediction of ophthalmopathy. The roughly 90 discovery patients were divided at random into training and test sets in a 7:3 ratio. In addition, the study compared T-cell repertoires in thyroid tissue and in blood from a handful of Graves' hyperthyroidism patients. After sampling, hyperthyroidism patients received methimazole starting at 30 mg daily, and ophthalmopathy patients received high-dose intravenous methylprednisolone. TCR Vbeta CDR3 sequencing of 135 peripheral blood samples (more than 40 ophthalmopathy, under 80 hyperthyroidism and roughly 17 progressor patients) is reported in the paper.

What the research found in general, with its limitations: In validation, the model predicted progression to ophthalmopathy with over 60% sensitivity and around 72% specificity, a median of about six months before onset. Blood samples also contained most of the expanded thyroid clonotypes (frequency above 0.001), which suggests that blood repertoires may reflect thyroid immune responses. A 13 V-J signature model separated ophthalmopathy from stable hyperthyroidism, with 87.88% sensitivity and around 84% specificity in cross-validation and 80%/75% in testing. No statistical method was used to set the sample size in advance, and investigators knew the group allocation.

Amplification of TCR beta CDR3 regions was carried out from RNA transcripts. The first round of RT-PCR for the TCR CDR3 was performed with the HTBI primer set and the Qiagen OneStep RT-PCR kit. The libraries were constructed in a second round of multiplex PCR and then size-selected and purified. Sequencing of the libraries was done on an Illumina HiSeq2000 using paired-end 100 bp reads. The source study handled its data this way. SOAPnuke was used to process the raw data, removing reads that contained adapters or uncalled bases, had a mean Phred below 15, or lacked an exact match to the constant primer or identifier. COPE v1.2.5 was used to merge the high-quality paired reads, and each unique nucleotide sequence was defined as a clonotype. Clonotypes were aligned to IMGT TRBV, TRBD and TRBJ reference segments using MiTCR v1.1. The analysis included only V-J combinations with a frequency above 0.0001, which together covered about 99% of the repertoires. A TCS score was defined as the ratio between F50 (clonal expansion) and ExV (chaos), using BLOSUM62-based TCRdist between CDR3 peptides within each V-J. Welch's t-statistics and random forest reduced around 510 V-J features to roughly 13, which were used in a naive Bayes classifier (R e1071). In-frame beta chains were kept once TCRdb had trimmed the public reads at Q25 with fastp and called clones with MiXCR. Every distinct CDR3 protein forms one entry, paired with its most common genes and DNA. The authors' filters were not applied to this entry. The sample data list more than 300,000 distinct CDR3 sequences, and 15% to 20% of these were observed just once. The ten largest clonotypes hold 40% of the sample.

There are 14 amino acids in the CDR3, from cysteine to phenylalanine inclusive. The entry retains the CDR3 DNA only, 42 bases that are in frame from base 1. For CDR1 and CDR2, the germline V gene lists MNHNS and SASEGT. Relative to germline, V is 8 bases shorter and J is 6 bases shorter, with 17 bases between their ends. Ophthalmopathy patients had moderately to severely active disease, Clinical Activity Score of at least 3, NOSPECS grade of at least 4, and duration under 3 months. Patients with uncontrolled infections, other autoimmune diseases, pregnancy or lactation were excluded. Diagnoses were established on the basis of clinical symptoms, serum thyroxine and TRAb, thyroid ultrasound, and orbital computed tomography. Ficoll-Paque density gradient centrifugation was used to isolate PBMCs from 8 to 10 ml of fresh peripheral blood. Total RNA was extracted with Trizol reagent, and quality was checked on an Agilent 2100 Bioanalyzer.

To note about this clonotype: Its antigen remains undetermined. There are no base qualities to consult, and no much larger clone falls within one base.

The specimen sequenced was blood. The clonotype originates from a man aged 18 to 29 with Graves' ophthalmopathy. The V and J genes are TRBV6-1 and TRBJ2-1; the D gene cannot be named for sure. The CDR3 reads CASGDHGSGNEQFF. Here is the DNA: TGTGCCAGCGGGGATCACGGGTCGGGCAATGAGCAGTTCTTC.